This T cell receptor beta chain was sequenced for a study of control samples from healthy donors and cancer patients. The CDR3 contains 16 residues. After removal of 3 bases from V and 0 bases from J, the junction contained 6 bases not matched to a gene. Germline V gives CDR1 SGHNT, CDR2 YYREEE (reference sequence). Repertoires were generated with immunoSEQ multiplex PCR, while TCRdb's copy carries only in-frame clones and drops some. The table has over 150,000 clones, more than 85% seen once. The chain couples TRBV5-4 to TRBJ2-1; 7 bases agree with TRBD1. The TCR was taken from a woman between 35 and 50 years old in good health. Material: blood. In nucleotides, the CDR3 is TGTGCCAGCAGCTCCTCCAGGGGGAGCTCCTACAATGAGCAGTTCTTC. Translated: CASSSSRGSSYNEQFF.